The rows below give T cell receptor beta chains drawn from one sample of a study of blood T cells in healthy people across ages. One entry per CDR3 protein, called by TCRdb with MiXCR from the 5' RACE reads. Seen here are around 1,700,000 distinct CDR3 sequences, about 30% observed once, and the top ten hold 6.5% to 8.5%. The source material was blood. These receptors came from a woman aged 25 to 39 in good health. Both conserved end residues are part of each CDR3. The D gene is left open where the match is weak. Size tells how often a clone was seen (once, few, many) or the class of an expanded clone, and some rows leave it out.

clone_size,d_call,j_call,v_call,cdr3_nt,cdr3_aa
NA,NA,TRBJ2-1,TRBV7-3,TGTGCCAGCAGCTTAAGGCGGGCTAGCGAAAAGTTGCACAATGAGCAGTTCTTC,CASSLRRASEKLHNEQFF
NA,NA,TRBJ2-3,TRBV20-1,TGCAGTGCTACGCGGGTACTACTATCCTACACAGATACGCAGTATTTT,CSATRVLLSYTDTQYF
NA,NA,TRBJ1-5,TRBV7-8,TGTGCCAGCAGCAAGCAGGGTCAGCCCCAGCATTTT,CASSKQGQPQHF
NA,TRBD2,TRBJ2-3,TRBV3-1,TGTGCCAGCAGCCTCCTGACCGGGGGGGGCACAGATACGCAGTATTTT,CASSLLTGGGTDTQYF
NA,NA,TRBJ1-2,TRBV20-1,TGCAGTGCTAGAGAGAGGCAGGGACTAACCTATGGCTACACCTTC,CSARERQGLTYGYTF
NA,NA,TRBJ1-1,TRBV7-9,TGTGCCAGCAGCCCGGGGGCAGTCCCTCTTGAAGCTTTCTTT,CASSPGAVPLEAFF
NA,NA,TRBJ2-3,TRBV7-2,TGTGCCAGCACTTCGGCCGCAGATACGCAGTATTTT,CASTSAADTQYF
few,NA,TRBJ2-4,TRBV6-5,TGTGCCAGCAGTTCTAGGATTGCCAAAAACATTCAGTACTTC,CASSSRIAKNIQYF
many,NA,TRBJ2-1,TRBV15,TGTGCCACCAGCGGAAGAACCGGGACTGGATACAATGAGCAGTTCTTC,CATSGRTGTGYNEQFF
few,TRBD1,TRBJ2-7,TRBV2,TGTGCCAGCGGGACAGGGGGCGTGTACGAGCAGTACTTC,CASGTGGVYEQYF
few,NA,TRBJ2-2,TRBV20-1,TGCAGTGCTAGATCCCCGGACCCCGGGGAGCTGTTTTTT,CSARSPDPGELFF
NA,NA,TRBJ1-5,TRBV20-1,TGCAGTGCTATAACAGGGATTCAGCCCCAGCATTTT,CSAITGIQPQHF
few,NA,TRBJ2-7,TRBV9,TGTGCCAGCAGCGTAGCGGGCGGGAATTACTACGGGCAGTACTTC,CASSVAGGNYYGQYF
few,NA,TRBJ1-5,TRBV20-1,TGCAGTGCTAGTGTCGGGGGGACCGAGGAGCCCCAGCATTTT,CSASVGGTEEPQHF
few,NA,TRBJ1-1,TRBV5-4,TGTGCCAGCAGCTTCCCAGGGGCAGGCATGAACACTGAAGCTTTCTTT,CASSFPGAGMNTEAFF
few,TRBD2,TRBJ2-1,TRBV5-1,TGCGCCAGCGGCGAACTAGCGGGACTAAAGGATGAGCAGTTCTTC,CASGELAGLKDEQFF
few,NA,TRBJ2-5,TRBV12-3/TRBV12-4,TGTGCCAGCAGTTCGCCTACACGGGGCCAAGAGACCCAGTACTTC,CASSSPTRGQETQYF
NA,TRBD1,TRBJ1-1,TRBV6-2/TRBV6-3,TGTGCCAGTAACAGGGACAGGGTCCGCGCACTACTTTTCCCTGAAGCTTTCTTT,CASNRDRVRALLFPEAFF
many,NA,TRBJ1-2,TRBV7-8,TGTGCCAGCAGCTTCGGGGGGGGAGATAACTATGGCTACACCTTC,CASSFGGGDNYGYTF
NA,NA,TRBJ1-6,TRBV9,TGTGCCAGCAGCGAGTCAGGGGTTCGGGATTCACCCCTCCACTTT,CASSESGVRDSPLHF
NA,NA,TRBJ1-2,TRBV14,TGTGCCAGCAGCCAAGCCAAAGGGGGTGGTGGCTACACCTTC,CASSQAKGGGGYTF
NA,NA,TRBJ2-3,TRBV27,TGTGCCGCCGTATTGGTCAGCACAGATACGCAGTATTTT,CAAVLVSTDTQYF
once,NA,TRBJ1-6,TRBV30,TGTGCCTGGAACCCAGGGTCTGGATCACCCCTCCACTTT,CAWNPGSGSPLHF
NA,TRBD1,TRBJ1-1,TRBV6-5,TGTGCCAGCAGTTATGGAATATCAGGGGGCGTTCTGGATGCTGAAGCTTTCTTT,CASSYGISGGVLDAEAFF